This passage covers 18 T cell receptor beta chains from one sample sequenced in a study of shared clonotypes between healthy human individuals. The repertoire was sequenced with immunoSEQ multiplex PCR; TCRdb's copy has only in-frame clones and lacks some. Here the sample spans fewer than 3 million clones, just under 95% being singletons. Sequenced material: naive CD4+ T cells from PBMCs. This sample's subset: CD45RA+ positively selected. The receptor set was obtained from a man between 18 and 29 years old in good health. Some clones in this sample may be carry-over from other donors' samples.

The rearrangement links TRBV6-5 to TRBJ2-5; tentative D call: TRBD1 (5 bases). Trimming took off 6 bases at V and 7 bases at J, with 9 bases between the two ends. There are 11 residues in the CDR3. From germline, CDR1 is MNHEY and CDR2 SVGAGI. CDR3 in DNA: TGTGCCAGCAGGGGGCGCGCGACCCAGTACTTC. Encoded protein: CASRGRATQYF.

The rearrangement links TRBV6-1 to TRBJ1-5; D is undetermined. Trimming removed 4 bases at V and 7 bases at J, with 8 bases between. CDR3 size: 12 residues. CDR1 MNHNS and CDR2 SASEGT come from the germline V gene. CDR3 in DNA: TGTGCCAGCAGTGTTGACCCCCAGCCCCAGCATTTT. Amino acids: CASSVDPQPQHF.

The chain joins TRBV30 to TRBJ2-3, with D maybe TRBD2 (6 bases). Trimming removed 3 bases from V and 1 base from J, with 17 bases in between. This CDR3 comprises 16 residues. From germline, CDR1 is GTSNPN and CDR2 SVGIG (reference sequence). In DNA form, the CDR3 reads TGTGCCTGGAGGGACCCTTGGCGGGATCGCACAGATACGCAGTATTTT. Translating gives CAWRDPWRDRTDTQYF.

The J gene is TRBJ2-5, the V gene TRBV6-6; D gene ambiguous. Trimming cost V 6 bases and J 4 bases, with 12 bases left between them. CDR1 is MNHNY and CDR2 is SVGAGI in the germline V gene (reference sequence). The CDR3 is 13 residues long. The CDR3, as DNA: TGTGCCAGCAGGAAATTTATTGGAGAGACCCAGTACTTC. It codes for CASRKFIGETQYF.

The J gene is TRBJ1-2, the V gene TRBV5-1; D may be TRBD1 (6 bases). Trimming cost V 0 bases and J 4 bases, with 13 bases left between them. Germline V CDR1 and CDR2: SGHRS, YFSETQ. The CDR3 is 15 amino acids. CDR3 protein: CASSLEGGLGYGYTF. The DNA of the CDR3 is TGCGCCAGCAGCTTGGAGGGGGGATTGGGCTATGGCTACACCTTC.

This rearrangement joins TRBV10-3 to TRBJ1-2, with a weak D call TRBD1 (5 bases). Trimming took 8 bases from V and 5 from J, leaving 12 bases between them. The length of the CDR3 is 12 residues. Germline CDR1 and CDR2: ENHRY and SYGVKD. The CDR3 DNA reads TGTGCCATCGGGACGAGGACGTATGGCTACACCTTC. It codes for CAIGTRTYGYTF.

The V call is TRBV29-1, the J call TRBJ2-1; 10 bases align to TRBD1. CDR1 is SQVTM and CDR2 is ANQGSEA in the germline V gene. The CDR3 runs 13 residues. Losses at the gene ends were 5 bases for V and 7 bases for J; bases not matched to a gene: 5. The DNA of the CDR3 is TGCAGCGTTCGGGGACAGGGGTCGAATGAGCAGTTCTTC. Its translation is CSVRGQGSNEQFF.

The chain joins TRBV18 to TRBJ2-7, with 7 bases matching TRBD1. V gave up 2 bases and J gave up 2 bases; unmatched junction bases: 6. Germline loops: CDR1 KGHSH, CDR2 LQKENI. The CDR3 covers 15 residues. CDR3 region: CASSPTSTGTYEQYF. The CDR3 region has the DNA TGTGCCAGCTCACCAACTTCGACAGGGACCTACGAGCAGTACTTC.

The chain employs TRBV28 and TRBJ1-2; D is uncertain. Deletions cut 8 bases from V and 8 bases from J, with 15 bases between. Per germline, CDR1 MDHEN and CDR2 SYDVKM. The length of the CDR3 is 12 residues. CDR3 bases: TGTGCCAGCTGCTCTATGCGGGGAGGCTACACCTTC. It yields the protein CASCSMRGGYTF.

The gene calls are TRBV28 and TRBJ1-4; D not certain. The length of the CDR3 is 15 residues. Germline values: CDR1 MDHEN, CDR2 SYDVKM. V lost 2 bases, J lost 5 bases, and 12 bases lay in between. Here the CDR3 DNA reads TGTGCCAGCAGTTTAAACTCTCGGAAGAATGAAAAACTGTTTTTT. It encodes CASSLNSRKNEKLFF. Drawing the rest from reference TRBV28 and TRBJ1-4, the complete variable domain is DVKVTQSSRYLVKRTGEKVFLECVQDMDHENMFWYRQDPGLGLRLIYFSYDVKMKEKGDIPEGYSVSREKKERFSLILESASTNQTSMYLCASSLNSRKNEKLFFGSGTQLSVL.

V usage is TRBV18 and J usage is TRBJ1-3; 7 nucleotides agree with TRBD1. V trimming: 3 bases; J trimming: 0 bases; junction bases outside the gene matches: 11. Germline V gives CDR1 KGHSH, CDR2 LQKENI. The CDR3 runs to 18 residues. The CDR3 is CASSPRLPGTDSGNTIYF. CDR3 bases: TGTGCCAGCTCACCGAGGCTCCCCGGGACAGACTCTGGAAACACCATATATTTT.

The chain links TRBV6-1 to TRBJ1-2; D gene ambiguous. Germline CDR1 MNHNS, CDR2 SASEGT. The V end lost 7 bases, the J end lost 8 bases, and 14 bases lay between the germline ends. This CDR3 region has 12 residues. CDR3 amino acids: CASTDRNGGYTF. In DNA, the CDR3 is TGTGCCAGCACGGACCGGAATGGGGGCTACACCTTC.

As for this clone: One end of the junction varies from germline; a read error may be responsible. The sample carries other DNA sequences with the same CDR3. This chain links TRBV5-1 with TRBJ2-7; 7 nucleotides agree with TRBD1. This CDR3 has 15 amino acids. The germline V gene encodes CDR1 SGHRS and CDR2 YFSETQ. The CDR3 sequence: CASSSGTAYSYEQYF. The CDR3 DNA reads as TGCGCCAGCAGCTCCGGGACAGCTTACTCCTATGAGCAGTACTTC.

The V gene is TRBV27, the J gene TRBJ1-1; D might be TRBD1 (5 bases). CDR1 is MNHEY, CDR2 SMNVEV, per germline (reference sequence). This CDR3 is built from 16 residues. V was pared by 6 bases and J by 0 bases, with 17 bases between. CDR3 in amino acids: CASSRAGAGVNTEAFF. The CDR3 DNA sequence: TGTGCCAGCAGCCGCGCCGGGGCTGGGGTGAACACTGAAGCTTTCTTT.

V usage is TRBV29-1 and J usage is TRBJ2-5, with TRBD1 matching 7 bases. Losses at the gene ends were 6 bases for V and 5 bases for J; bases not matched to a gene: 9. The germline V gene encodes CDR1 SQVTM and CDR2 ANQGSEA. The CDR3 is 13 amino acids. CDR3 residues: CSVTTGWDETQYF. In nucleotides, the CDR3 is TGCAGCGTCACGACAGGGTGGGACGAGACCCAGTACTTC.

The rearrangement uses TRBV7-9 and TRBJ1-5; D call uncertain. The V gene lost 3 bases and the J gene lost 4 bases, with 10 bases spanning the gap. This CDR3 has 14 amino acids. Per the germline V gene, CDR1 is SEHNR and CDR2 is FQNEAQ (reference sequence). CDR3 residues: CASSFSTGNQPQHF. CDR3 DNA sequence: TGTGCCAGCAGCTTCTCGACGGGTAATCAGCCCCAGCATTTT.

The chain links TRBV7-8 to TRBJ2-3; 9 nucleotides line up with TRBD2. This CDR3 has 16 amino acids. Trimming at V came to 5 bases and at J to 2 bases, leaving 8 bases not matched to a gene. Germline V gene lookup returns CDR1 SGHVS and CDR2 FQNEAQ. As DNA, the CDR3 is TGTGCCAGCAGCATGGGACTAGCAGGCGACACAGATACGCAGTATTTT. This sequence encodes CASSMGLAGDTDTQYF.

CDR3 in DNA: TGTGCCAGCAGCCGGGCTCCAGGGACGGAAGAGCAGTACTTC. Translated: CASSRAPGTEEQYF. The chain has TRBV7-6 and TRBJ2-7; possibly TRBD1 or TRBD2 for D (5 bases each). This CDR3 is 14 amino acids long. V dropped 5 bases and J dropped 7 bases, with 18 bases sitting between them. Germline CDR1 reads SGHVS; CDR2 reads FNYEAQ.